This TCR beta chain was sequenced in a study of T cell clonotyping in hematopoietic cell transplantation. Study-wide points: Broader posttransplant TCR repertoire diversity was predicted by graft donor and pretransplant recipient Inverse Simpson Index values. CD4 and CD8 repertoire contributions could not be separated without sorting.

V lost 4 bases and J 0 bases, leaving 2 bases between the germline ends. The CDR3 is 12 amino acids. Germline CDR1 SGHTA, CDR2 FQGNSA. The protocol was immunoSEQ multiplex PCR, while the TCRdb copy is restricted to in-frame clones and leaves out a portion. The profile shows some 17,000 clones, about 83% of them singletons. Of note for this clone: Antigen: not known.

Sequencing used PBMCs, obtained 100 days after allogeneic stem cell transplant. This chain joins TRBV7-2 and TRBJ2-3; D gene ambiguous. This TCR was recovered from a male patient between 60 and 69 years old who had an allogeneic stem cell transplant from a related donor, so the T cells may come from the graft donor. Some clones in this sample may be carry-over from other donors' samples. CDR3 nucleotide sequence: TGTGCCAGCAGCTCAAGCACAGATACGCAGTATTTT. It codes for CASSSSTDTQYF.